The clone carrying this T cell receptor (beta chain) was recorded many times. What it binds is not known. This sample was included in a study of T-cell reconstitution after alpha-beta-depleted transplantation in children. General study points: In patients about two months after transplant, alpha-beta T cells reportedly arose from several hundred expanded graft clones. One year post-transplant, T-cell counts and diversity were largely derived from T cells produced anew. The origin of high day-60 TCRbeta diversity in some patients lay in surviving recipient T cells and thymic progenitors.

Researchers prepared the TCRbeta library using unique molecular identifiers, the study reports. TCRdb recomputed calls from the PCR reads with MiXCR, one row per CDR3 protein. The sample yields about 580,000 distinct CDR3 sequences, roughly 24% seen once. The CDR3 runs to 14 residues. The V and J ends lost 0 bases and 5 bases respectively, with 10 bases between them. The sequence derives from a boy in the first two years of life who had a stem cell transplant for acute myeloid leukemia, so the T cells may come from the graft donor. The specimen comprised PBMCs, mostly from graft donor cells, sampled 360 days after TCRalphabeta/CD19-depleted stem cell transplant. The chain has TRBV12-3 or TRBV12-4 and TRBJ1-1, with D possibly matching TRBD1 (5 bases). CDR3 in DNA: TGTGCCAGCAGTTTAGCTGGGGGGAAAACTGAAGCTTTCTTT. This sequence encodes CASSLAGGKTEAFF.